This T cell receptor (beta chain) was profiled in a study of a mutant IDH1 vaccine in newly diagnosed glioma. Whole-study context: Those enrolled had earlier been treated with radiotherapy, temozolomide, or both, mostly both. Study-wide points: Vaccination induced immune responses in roughly 93% of patients.

Time point given: week 47, end of study. The investigators gave 300 ug of mutant IDH1 20-mer peptide in each vaccine dose, together with topical imiquimod. Clones were read by immunoSEQ multiplex PCR, and TCRdb kept only the in-frame ones, dropping some. The data contain tens of thousands of clones, about 61% of them singletons. By sample fraction, this clone is medium-sized. Antigen unknown. Germline V gene data show CDR1 as LGHNA and CDR2 as YNFKEQ. The germline V and J ends were trimmed by 0 bases and 2 bases, with 5 bases remaining between them. This CDR3 comprises 14 residues. This receptor was identified in a man aged 35 to 55 with glioma. Some clones in this sample may be carry-over from other donors' samples. The sequences come from peripheral blood mononuclear cells (PBMCs), collected from a glioma patient whose treatment included an IDH1 peptide vaccine. The chain combines TRBV4-2 with TRBJ1-5; D is undetermined. CDR3 DNA sequence: TGTGCCAGCAGCCAAGAGAGGGGCAATCAGCCCCAGCATTTT. Translation: CASSQERGNQPQHF.